A selection of T cell receptor beta chains follows, all from one sample in a study of control samples from healthy donors and cancer patients. TCRdb's copy holds only in-frame clones and misses some; the assay was immunoSEQ multiplex PCR. The sample comprises under 90,000 clones, 85% to 95% of which are singletons, and approximately 5.8% rests with the top ten. Sequencing used blood. These receptors all stem from a woman aged 60-70 years in good health. Both conserved end residues are part of each CDR3. A D gene is named only where the DNA matches it firmly.

d_call	v_call	j_call	cdr3_nt	cdr3_aa
-	TRBV30	TRBJ1-5	TGTGCCTGGAGTAGGGGCTCCTATAGCAATCAGCCCCAGCATTTT	CAWSRGSYSNQPQHF
TRBD1	TRBV2	TRBJ1-6	TGTGCCAGCAGACAGGGGTTTGGGTCACCCCTCCACTTT	CASRQGFGSPLHF
TRBD2	TRBV3-1/TRBV3-2	TRBJ2-3	TGTGCCAGCAGCCCCGGACTAGGAGTAGTAGATACGCAGTATTTT	CASSPGLGVVDTQYF
TRBD2	TRBV7-2	TRBJ2-7	TGTGCCAGCAGCCCTACGGGACTAGCGGGAGTAGGGGAGCAGTACTTC	CASSPTGLAGVGEQYF
TRBD2	TRBV27	TRBJ2-7	TGTGCCAGCAGTTCGCGGGACTACCAAAACTACGAGCAGTACTTC	CASSSRDYQNYEQYF
-	TRBV19	TRBJ2-7	TGTGCCAGTAGTCTCCTCGGGCCTCGGGGAACCTACGAGCAGTACTTC	CASSLLGPRGTYEQYF
-	TRBV28	TRBJ1-2	TGTGCCAGCAGTGGAGATCCGACAGCCCATGGCTACACCTTC	CASSGDPTAHGYTF
-	TRBV6-5	TRBJ1-4	TGTGCCAGCAGTTACTCGATCCGTGAAAAACTGTTTTTT	CASSYSIREKLFF
-	TRBV7-9	TRBJ2-7	TGTGCCAGCAGCGAGCGCCTGAGCTCCTACGAGCAGTACTTC	CASSERLSSYEQYF
TRBD1	TRBV28	TRBJ2-3	TGTGCCAGCAGTTTTGGGACAGGGTCCCACACAGATACGCAGTATTTT	CASSFGTGSHTDTQYF
TRBD1	TRBV6-1	TRBJ1-1	TGTGCCAGCAGTGAGCACCCCCGGGACAGTGAAGCTTTCTTT	CASSEHPRDSEAFF
-	TRBV5-1	TRBJ2-1	TGCGCCAGCAGCTTTGAGACAGGTTACAATGAGCAGTTCTTC	CASSFETGYNEQFF
TRBD1	TRBV28	TRBJ2-5	TGTGCCAGCAGTTTAGGGACAGGGGGGGGGACCCAGTACTTC	CASSLGTGGGTQYF
TRBD1	TRBV30	TRBJ2-1	TGTGCCTGGACTAAACTTTTTACAGGGGGTGAGCAGTTCTTC	CAWTKLFTGGEQFF